The present T cell receptor (beta chain) was sequenced within a study of blood T cell repertoires in COVID-19. Study as a whole: Spain, Italy and the United States supplied samples that represented acute and convalescent COVID-19.

Generated by immunoSEQ multiplex PCR, the TCRdb table keeps only in-frame clones and is missing some. Of some 110,000 clones detected, roughly 85% appear once; the ten largest clones hold 4% to 5%. The germline V and J ends were trimmed by 0 bases and 4 bases, with 16 bases remaining between them. This CDR3 region has 16 residues. The germline V gene has CDR1 LGHDT and CDR2 YNNKEL (reference sequence). The rearrangement links TRBV3-1 (or the pseudogene TRBV3-2) to TRBJ2-7; possibly TRBD2 for D (6 bases). This clonotype was obtained from a man in his fifties or sixties with acute or convalescent COVID-19. The specimen was peripheral blood. The CDR3 DNA follows: TGTGCCAGCAGCCAAGATCTCGCGGGGCGCAGGTACGAGCAGTACTTC. Translated, it gives CASSQDLAGRRYEQYF.